This TCR beta chain was recovered during a study of OX40 agonist ivuxolimab in advanced cancers. Findings of the study overall: The average count of expanded clones was higher among CD8+ T cells than among CD4+. Partly responding patients at 0.1-3.0 mg/kg showed some of the smallest clonal expansion.

Sequencing was performed with immunoSEQ multiplex PCR; in TCRdb, only in-frame clones are kept and a portion is missing. The sample holds tens of thousands of clones, approximately 78% seen once. If patients had autoimmune disease history or systemic immunosuppression, they were excluded. Remarks on this clone: Its cognate antigen is unknown.

The CDR3 extends over 15 amino acids. V shed 4 bases and J 4 bases; nucleotides not matched to a gene: 7. Per germline, CDR1 SGHDN and CDR2 FVKESK. The V gene is TRBV14, the J gene TRBJ1-2; 9 nucleotides agree with TRBD1. The sequence was collected from an adult with an advanced solid tumor such as melanoma, head and neck, liver or kidney cancer. Sequenced material: CD4+ or CD8+ T cells sorted from blood, taken in a trial of the OX40 agonist ivuxolimab. In DNA form, the CDR3 reads TGTGCCAGCAGCCCGCCCGGGACAGGGAGCTATGGCTACACCTTC. This encodes CASSPPGTGSYGYTF.